Sequencing of this TCR beta chain was carried out in a study of T cell repertoires in aging, cancer and after chemotherapy. About the study: Donor ages fell into six groups from 30 or younger up to 70 or older. Over several months to years, re-sampled healthy donor repertoires clearly shared clones.

A mixed TRB-A/B primer pool amplified rearranged TRB by multiplex touch-down PCR. TCRdb called the multiplex PCR reads again in MiXCR, with one record for every CDR3 protein. This table has several thousand distinct CDR3 sequences, approximately 31% appearing once. Peripheral blood genomic DNA, not sorted cells or RNA, was the template. This clonotype was seen more than once but under ten times. Its target is not known. Whole-study findings and limits: In healthy donors, age-related TCR diversity loss mainly reflected lost richness.

Germline V gives CDR1 SGHDT, CDR2 YYEEEE. The CDR3 has 16 residues. V dropped 4 bases and J dropped 5 bases, with 18 bases sitting between them. The chain couples TRBV5-6 to TRBJ2-2; perhaps TRBD1 as D (6 bases). Input material: blood. The sequence came from a human donor in good health. The donor label of this sample is uncertain. As DNA, the CDR3 is TGTGCCAGCAGCCCCGCGGTGGACAGCCTTACCGGGGAGCTGTTTTTT. Its protein is CASSPAVDSLTGELFF.